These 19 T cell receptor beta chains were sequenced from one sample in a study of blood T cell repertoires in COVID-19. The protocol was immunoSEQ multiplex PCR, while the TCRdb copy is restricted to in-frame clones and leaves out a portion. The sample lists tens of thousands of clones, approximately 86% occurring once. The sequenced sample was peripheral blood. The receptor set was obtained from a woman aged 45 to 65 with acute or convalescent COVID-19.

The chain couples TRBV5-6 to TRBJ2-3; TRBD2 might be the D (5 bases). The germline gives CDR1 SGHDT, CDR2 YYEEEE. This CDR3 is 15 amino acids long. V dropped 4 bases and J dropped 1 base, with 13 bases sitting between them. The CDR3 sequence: CASSARERGTDTQYF. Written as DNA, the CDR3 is TGTGCCAGCAGCGCGAGGGAGCGAGGCACAGATACGCAGTATTTT.

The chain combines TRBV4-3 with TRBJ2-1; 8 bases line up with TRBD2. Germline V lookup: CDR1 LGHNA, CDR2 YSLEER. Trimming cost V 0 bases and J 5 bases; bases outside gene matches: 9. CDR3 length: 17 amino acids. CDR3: CASSQDTQTSENNEQFF. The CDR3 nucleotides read TGCGCCAGCAGCCAAGACACTCAGACTAGCGAGAACAATGAGCAGTTCTTC.

CDR3 in DNA: TGTGCCAGCAGTGAAAATCACGGGGGGAGCTCCTACAATGAGCAGTTCTTC. Translation: CASSENHGGSSYNEQFF. The chain combines TRBV6-1 with TRBJ2-1, with 7 bases lining up with TRBD2. V lost 2 bases to trimming and J lost 0 bases; unmatched junction nucleotides: 7. The CDR3 consists of 17 residues. CDR1 is MNHNS, CDR2 SASEGT, per germline.

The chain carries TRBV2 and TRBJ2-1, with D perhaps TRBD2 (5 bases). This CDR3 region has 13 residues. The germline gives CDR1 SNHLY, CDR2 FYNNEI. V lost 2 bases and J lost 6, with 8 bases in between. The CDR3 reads CASSERGFNEQFF. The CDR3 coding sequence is TGTGCCAGCAGTGAAAGAGGGTTCAATGAGCAGTTCTTC.

The DNA for the CDR3 is TGTGCCAGCAGCCCCCGGGACAGCCCTTATAGCAATCAGCCCCAGCATTTT. It specifies CASSPRDSPYSNQPQHF. The J gene is TRBJ1-5, the V gene TRBV2, with 7 positions matching TRBD1. From germline, CDR1 is SNHLY and CDR2 FYNNEI. The CDR3 consists of 17 residues. The J segment lost 0 bases and the V segment lost 6 bases, leaving 11 bases of the junction unmatched.

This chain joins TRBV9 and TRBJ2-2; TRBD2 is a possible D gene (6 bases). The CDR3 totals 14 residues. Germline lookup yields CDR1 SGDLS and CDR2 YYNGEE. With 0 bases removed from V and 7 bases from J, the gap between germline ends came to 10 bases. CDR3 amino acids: CASSVVGGIGELFF. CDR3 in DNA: TGTGCCAGCAGCGTAGTGGGAGGTATCGGGGAGCTGTTTTTT.

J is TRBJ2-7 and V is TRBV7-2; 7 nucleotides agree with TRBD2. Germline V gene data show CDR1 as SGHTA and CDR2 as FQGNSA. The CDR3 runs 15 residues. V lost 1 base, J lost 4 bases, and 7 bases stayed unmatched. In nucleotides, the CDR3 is TGTGCCAGCAGCTTAGGGGCGGGGGTCATTTACGAGCAGTACTTC. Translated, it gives CASSLGAGVIYEQYF.

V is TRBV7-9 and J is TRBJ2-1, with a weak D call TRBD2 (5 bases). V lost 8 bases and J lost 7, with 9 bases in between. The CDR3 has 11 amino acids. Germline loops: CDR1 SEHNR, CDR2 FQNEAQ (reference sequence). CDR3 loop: CASLRGNEQFF. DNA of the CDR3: TGTGCCAGCCTGAGAGGGAATGAGCAGTTCTTC.

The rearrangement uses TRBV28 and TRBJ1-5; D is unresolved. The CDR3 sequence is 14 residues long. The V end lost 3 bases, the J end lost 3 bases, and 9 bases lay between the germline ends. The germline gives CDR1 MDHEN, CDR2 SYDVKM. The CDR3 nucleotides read TGTGCCAGCAGTTTGCGGCAGACCAATCAGCCCCAGCATTTT. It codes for CASSLRQTNQPQHF.

The CDR3 loop is CASSARDFTDTQYF. The CDR3 nucleotides are TGTGCCAGCAGCGCCCGGGACTTCACAGATACGCAGTATTTT. This chain uses TRBV9 with TRBJ2-3, with D possibly matching TRBD2 (6 bases). Trimming cost V 3 bases and J 2 bases, with 10 bases left between them. The CDR3 loop spans 14 amino acids. Germline lookup yields CDR1 SGDLS and CDR2 YYNGEE. Full variable domain (remainder filled in from reference TRBV9 and TRBJ2-3): DSGVTQTPKHLITATGQRVTLRCSPRSGDLSVYWYQQSLDQGLQFLIQYYNGEERAKGNILERFSAQQFPDLHSELNLSSLELGDSALYFCASSARDFTDTQYFGPGTRLTVL.

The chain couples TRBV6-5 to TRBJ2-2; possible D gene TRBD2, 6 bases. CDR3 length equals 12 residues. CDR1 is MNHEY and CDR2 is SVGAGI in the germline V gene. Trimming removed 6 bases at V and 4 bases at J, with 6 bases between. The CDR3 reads CASRGGTGELFF. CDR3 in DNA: TGTGCCAGCAGGGGGGGCACCGGGGAGCTGTTTTTT.

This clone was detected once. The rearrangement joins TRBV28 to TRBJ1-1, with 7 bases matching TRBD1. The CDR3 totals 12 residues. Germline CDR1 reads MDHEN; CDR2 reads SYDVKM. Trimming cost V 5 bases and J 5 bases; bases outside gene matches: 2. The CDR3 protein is CASSTTGTEAFF. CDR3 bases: TGTGCCAGCAGTACGACAGGGACTGAAGCTTTCTTT.

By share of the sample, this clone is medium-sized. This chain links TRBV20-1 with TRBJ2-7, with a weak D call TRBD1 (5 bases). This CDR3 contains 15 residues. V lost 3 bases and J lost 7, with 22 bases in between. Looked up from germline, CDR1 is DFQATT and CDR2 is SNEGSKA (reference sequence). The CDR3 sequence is CSASVKGMGVREQYF. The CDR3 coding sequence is TGCAGTGCTAGTGTTAAGGGGATGGGTGTGAGGGAGCAGTACTTC.

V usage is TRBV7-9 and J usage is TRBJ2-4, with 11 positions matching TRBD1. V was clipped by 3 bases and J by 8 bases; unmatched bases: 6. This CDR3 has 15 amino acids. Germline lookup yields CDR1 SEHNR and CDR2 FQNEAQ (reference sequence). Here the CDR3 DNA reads TGTGCCAGCAGCTTCAGCGTGGGACAGGGGGACATTCAGTACTTC. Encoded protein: CASSFSVGQGDIQYF.

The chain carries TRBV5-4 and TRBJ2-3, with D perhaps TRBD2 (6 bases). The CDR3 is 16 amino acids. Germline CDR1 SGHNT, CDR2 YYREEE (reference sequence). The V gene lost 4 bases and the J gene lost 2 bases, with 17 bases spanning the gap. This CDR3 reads CASSLRPEGSTDTQYF. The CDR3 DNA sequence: TGTGCCAGCAGCCTCCGACCGGAGGGGTCCACAGATACGCAGTATTTT.

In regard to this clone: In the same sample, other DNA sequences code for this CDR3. The CDR3 here is CASSQDRQPHQPQHF. The CDR3 bases are TGTGCCAGCAGCCAAGATCGACAGCCCCATCAGCCCCAGCATTTT. The genes are TRBV4-2 and TRBJ1-5; TRBD1 might be the D (5 bases). This CDR3 has 15 residues. Germline V gives CDR1 LGHNA, CDR2 YNFKEQ. Trimming took off 0 bases at V and 5 bases at J, with 11 bases between the two ends.

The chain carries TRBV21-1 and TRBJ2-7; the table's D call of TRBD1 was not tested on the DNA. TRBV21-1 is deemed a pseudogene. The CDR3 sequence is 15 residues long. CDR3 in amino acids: CASSKNWDSSYEQYF. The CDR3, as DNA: TGTGCCAGCAGCAAGAATTGGGACAGCTCCTACGAGCAGTACTTC.

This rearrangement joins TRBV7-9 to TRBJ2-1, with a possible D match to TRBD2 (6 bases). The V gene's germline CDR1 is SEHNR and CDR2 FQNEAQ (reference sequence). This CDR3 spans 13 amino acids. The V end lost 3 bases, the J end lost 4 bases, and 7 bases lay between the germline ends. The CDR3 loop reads CASSFSGYNEQFF. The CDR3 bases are TGTGCCAGCAGCTTTAGCGGTTACAATGAGCAGTTCTTC.

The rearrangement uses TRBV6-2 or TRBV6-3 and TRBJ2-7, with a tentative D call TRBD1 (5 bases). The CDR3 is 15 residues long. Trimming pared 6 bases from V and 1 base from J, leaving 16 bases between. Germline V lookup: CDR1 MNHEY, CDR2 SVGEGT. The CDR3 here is CASSALRGRSYEQYF. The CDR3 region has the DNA TGTGCCAGCAGCGCCCTTAGGGGTCGGTCCTACGAGCAGTACTTC.